These T cell receptor beta chains were read from a single sample in a study of CD8 T cells in Susac syndrome. MiXCR was run by TCRdb on the immunoSEQ multiplex PCR reads, yielding one entry per CDR3 protein. The table lists some 22,000 distinct CDR3 sequences, 85% to 95% of them singletons. Sequencing was done on a sample of CD8+ T cells from PBMCs. Every receptor here comes from a human donor in good health. The CDR3 runs from the conserved cysteine through the conserved F or W. The order of the fields is clone size, J gene, D gene, V gene, CDR3 protein, CDR3 DNA. A D gene is named only where the DNA matches it firmly. Only some rows state a clone size, as once, few, many or a class for expanded clones.

. TRBJ2-3 . TRBV7-9 CASSLTKTDTQYF TGTGCCAGCAGCTTAACCAAAACAGATACGCAGTATTTT
. TRBJ1-2 TRBD1 TRBV5-6 CASSLGQGDYGYTF TGTGCCAGCAGCTTGGGACAGGGGGACTATGGCTACACCTTC
. TRBJ2-7 . TRBV29-1 CSVEDLEKGSYEQYF TGCAGCGTTGAAGATTTGGAAAAGGGGTCCTACGAGCAGTACTTC
. TRBJ2-7 TRBD1 TRBV27 CASSRGTGGTYEQYF TGTGCCAGCAGTCGCGGGACAGGGGGAACCTACGAGCAGTACTTC
. TRBJ2-7 . TRBV4-3 CASSQGRGLNEQYF TGCGCCAGCAGCCAAGGCCGGGGCCTTAACGAGCAGTACTTC
. TRBJ2-2 TRBD1 TRBV6-1 CASSNDRAAIGELFF TGTGCCAGCAGCAATGACAGGGCTGCCATCGGGGAGCTGTTTTTT
. TRBJ1-2 TRBD1 TRBV2 CASEGQGANGYTF TGTGCCAGCGAGGGACAGGGGGCGAATGGCTACACCTTC
. TRBJ1-6 . TRBV27 CASSSRRGGLDNSPLHF TGTGCCAGCAGTTCCAGAAGGGGGGGGTTGGATAATTCACCCCTCCACTTT
. TRBJ1-1 TRBD1 TRBV12-3/TRBV12-4 CASIYRGQATEAFF TGTGCCAGCATATACAGGGGGCAGGCCACTGAAGCTTTCTTT
. TRBJ1-2 . TRBV7-9 CASSLGDSRISYTF TGTGCCAGCAGCTTAGGGGACTCCCGTATTAGCTACACCTTC
. TRBJ2-6 . TRBV7-2 CASSLIVDGYSGANVLTF TGTGCCAGCAGCTTAATTGTGGACGGTTACTCTGGGGCCAACGTCCTGACTTTC
once TRBJ2-3 TRBD2 TRBV5-5 CASSYSGATDTQYF TGTGCCAGCAGCTATAGCGGGGCCACAGATACGCAGTATTTT
. TRBJ1-1 . TRBV4-3 CASSQDSLGSTEAFF TGCGCCAGCAGCCAAGATTCGCTGGGATCAACTGAAGCTTTCTTT
once TRBJ2-1 TRBD1 TRBV9 CASSAGTGNEQFF TGTGCCAGCAGCGCGGGGACAGGTAATGAGCAGTTCTTC
. TRBJ1-1 TRBD1 TRBV12-3/TRBV12-4 CASSLSRGYTEAFF TGTGCCAGCAGTTTAAGCAGGGGGTACACTGAAGCTTTCTTT
. TRBJ2-7 TRBD1 TRBV7-9 CASSLGGTGFEQYF TGTGCCAGCAGCTTAGGCGGGACAGGGTTCGAGCAGTACTTC
. TRBJ1-2 TRBD1 TRBV20-1 CSAQTGEDYGYTF TGCAGTGCCCAAACAGGGGAAGACTATGGCTACACCTTC
. TRBJ1-5 . TRBV27 CASSLGLGQPQHF TGTGCCAGCAGTTTGGGACTTGGTCAGCCCCAGCATTTT
. TRBJ1-5 . TRBV19 CASRTAINQPQHF TGTGCCAGTCGGACAGCGATCAATCAGCCCCAGCATTTT
. TRBJ1-5 . TRBV12-3/TRBV12-4 CASSSGGGNQPQHF TGTGCCAGCAGTTCTGGAGGGGGCAATCAGCCCCAGCATTTT
. TRBJ1-1 . TRBV7-9 CASSFPVNTEAFF TGTGCCAGCAGCTTCCCAGTGAACACTGAAGCTTTCTTT
once TRBJ2-7 . TRBV27 CASRAPNYEQYF TGTGCCAGCAGAGCACCCAACTACGAGCAGTACTTC
once TRBJ2-5 . TRBV5-5 CASLQERSFQETQYF TGTGCCAGCCTCCAAGAAAGGTCCTTCCAAGAGACCCAGTACTTC
. TRBJ1-4 . TRBV12-3/TRBV12-4 CASSLYRGEKLFF TGTGCCAGCAGTTTGTACAGAGGAGAAAAACTGTTTTTT
once TRBJ1-2 . TRBV6-1 CASSERAIGNYGYTF TGTGCCAGCAGTGAGAGGGCCATCGGAAACTATGGCTACACCTTC
. TRBJ2-3 . TRBV2 CASRGDTQYF TGTGCCAGCAGGGGTGATACGCAGTATTTT
. TRBJ2-3 TRBD2 TRBV9 CASSAGTSSADTQYF TGTGCCAGCAGCGCCGGGACTAGTAGTGCAGATACGCAGTATTTT
few TRBJ2-3 . TRBV27 CASSFRSSTDTQYF TGTGCCAGCAGTTTTCGCTCAAGCACAGATACGCAGTATTTT
once TRBJ2-4 . TRBV11-2 CASTAQNIQYF TGTGCCAGCACCGCCCAAAACATTCAGTACTTC
. TRBJ2-2 . TRBV29-1 CSVVRGADHGELFF TGCAGCGTTGTTAGGGGGGCCGACCACGGGGAGCTGTTTTTT
once TRBJ2-3 TRBD1 TRBV5-1 CASSPTGLSFTDTQYF TGCGCCAGCAGCCCGACAGGGCTTTCATTTACAGATACGCAGTATTTT
. TRBJ2-3 TRBD2 TRBV7-2 CASSLLSGGLTGTDTQYF TGTGCCAGCAGCTTATTGAGCGGGGGCCTAACGGGCACAGATACGCAGTATTTT
. TRBJ2-7 . TRBV4-3 CCAVLRLLYEQYF TGCTGTGCGGTTCTCAGGCTGCTCTACGAGCAGTACTTC
. TRBJ2-5 . TRBV24-1 CATSDPDTRAQYF TGTGCCACCAGTGATCCTGACACTCGAGCCCAGTACTTC
once TRBJ2-5 . TRBV7-2 CASSSSGATQYF TGTGCCAGCAGCTCTTCTGGGGCCACCCAGTACTTC
. TRBJ2-7 . TRBV7-6 CASSLELPYEQYF TGTGCCAGCAGCTTAGAACTCCCCTACGAGCAGTACTTC
. TRBJ1-2 . TRBV29-1 CSVADGRWGYTF TGCAGCGTTGCCGACGGCCGGTGGGGCTACACCTTC
few TRBJ2-7 . TRBV21-1 CASSRREQCYEQYF TGTGCCAGCAGCCGAAGGGAGCAGTGCTACGAGCAGTACTTC
once TRBJ2-2 . TRBV7-9 CASSLTANTGELFF TGTGCCAGCAGCTTAACGGCGAACACCGGGGAGCTGTTTTTT
. TRBJ2-1 TRBD2 TRBV6-5 CASSFTSGGEQFF TGTGCCAGCAGTTTTACTAGCGGCGGTGAGCAGTTCTTC
. TRBJ2-1 . TRBV6-2/TRBV6-3 CASSPPGWSYNEQFF TGTGCCAGCAGCCCACCGGGTTGGTCCTACAATGAGCAGTTCTTC
. TRBJ2-7 TRBD1 TRBV23-1 CASSHSGTGYPMGNEQYF TGCGCCAGCAGTCACTCAGGGACAGGTTACCCTATGGGCAACGAGCAGTACTTC
. TRBJ1-2 . TRBV29-1 CSVEVDTSQGYTF TGCAGCGTTGAAGTCGACACCAGTCAGGGCTACACCTTC
. TRBJ1-5 TRBD1 TRBV5-4 CASSLTGGPYSNQPQHF TGTGCCAGCAGCCTAACAGGGGGCCCTTATAGCAATCAGCCCCAGCATTTT
. TRBJ1-5 . TRBV6-1 CASLQNSNQPQHF TGTGCCAGTCTTCAGAATAGCAATCAGCCCCAGCATTTT
. TRBJ1-5 . TRBV19 CASSILAVSNQPQHF TGTGCCAGTAGTATACTTGCAGTTAGCAATCAGCCCCAGCATTTT
. TRBJ1-5 . TRBV4-1 CASSQAGSGGGQPQHF TGCGCCAGCAGCCAAGCGGGAAGTGGCGGGGGACAGCCCCAGCATTTT
. TRBJ2-7 TRBD1 TRBV7-9 CASSLAQGQDYEQYF TGTGCCAGCAGCTTAGCCCAGGGACAGGATTACGAGCAGTACTTC